This T cell receptor beta chain was observed in a study of T-cell memory formation after mild COVID-19 (dated by TCRdb to about 2021). Regarding the research as a whole: TCR sequence clusters from the two donors were found to be largely donor specific. Longitudinal TCRalpha and TCRbeta repertoire sequencing tracked T-cell clones expanding and contracting after mild COVID-19 in a couple of donors. Two young, previously healthy adult volunteers, one female and one male, were included in the cohort. General study outcomes and caveats: Only a couple of mild cases were covered in the study, and larger cohorts including severe cases with pre-infection samples were considered necessary. Some responding clones were detected in pre-infection memory, which suggested that pre-existing cross-reactive memory T cells had joined the SARS-CoV-2 response. Contracting CD4+ clones were found mainly in CM and EM memory subsets, while CD8+ clones were enriched in EMRA. SARS-CoV-2 specificity of the second-wave clones peaking on day 37 was not confirmed. Clones contracting from day 15 to 85 had balanced CD4/CD8 phenotypes, while a second wave expanding from day 15 to 37 was biased towards CD4+.

Ficoll-Paque density gradient centrifugation was used to isolate PBMCs. Concerning this clonotype itself: The specificity of this receptor is unknown. No much larger clone is present one base from it, and per-base qualities are unavailable.

The CDR3 spans 14 residues, from the cysteine through the phenylalanine. Just the 42-base CDR3 DNA is kept, in frame starting at base 1. According to the germline V gene, CDR1 reads KGHSH and CDR2 reads LQKENI. Trimming at the junction amounts to 2 bases on V and 4 bases on J, and the germline ends lie 11 bases apart. Sequencing instrument: Illumina NovaSeq 6000. Using 5'RACE with constant-segment primers, TCRalpha and TCRbeta cDNA libraries were constructed, with sample barcodes and unique molecular identifiers added in the process. RNA was extracted from every sample with Trizol reagent. Library amplification was performed in two PCR steps, and a second sample barcode and Illumina TruSeq adapters were introduced in the second step. The libraries were sequenced on an Illumina NovaSeq using 2 x 150 bp paired-end reads. From the authors' description of their analysis: The reads were demultiplexed and collapsed into UMI-guided consensus sequences using migec v1.2.7. Using mixcr v2.1.11, UMI consensuses were aligned to TRA and TRB V and J templates and then assembled into clonotypes. A clonotype was counted as expanded or contracted only if both edgeR and NoisET called the change significant, with noise models trained on biological replicates. For edgeR calls, a false discovery rate-adjusted p below 0.01 and a log2 fold-change threshold of 1 were applied. As an exploratory analysis of dynamics, max-normalized trajectories of the 1000 most abundant clonotypes were examined by PCA with hierarchical clustering. Separately sequenced CD4+ and CD8+ repertoires were used to assign the CD4 or CD8 phenotype of responding clones. TCRdb reprocessing: public reads trimmed at Q25 with fastp, clones called with MiXCR, in-frame beta chains kept. Identical CDR3 protein sequences are pooled into one entry, listed with their most common genes and DNA. None of the V and J calls come from the authors' own analysis; TCRdb made them. Recorded for this sample are 40,000 to 55,000 distinct CDR3 sequences; less than 15% of them occurred a single time. Around 25% of the sample comes from the top ten.

The receptor chain draws on TRBV18 and TRBJ1-1; a confident D gene designation cannot be given. The sequenced material came from PBMCs or a T cell subset sorted from them (not recorded which). The TCR originated in a young man who had mild COVID-19 (a few samples of this study predate the infection). The sample titles of this study are shuffled in the database, so cell type and time point are left out; the donor was told from shared clones. The CDR3 here reads CASSPDSGGTEAFF. Read as DNA, the sequence is TGTGCCAGCTCACCAGATTCGGGTGGCACTGAAGCTTTCTTT.